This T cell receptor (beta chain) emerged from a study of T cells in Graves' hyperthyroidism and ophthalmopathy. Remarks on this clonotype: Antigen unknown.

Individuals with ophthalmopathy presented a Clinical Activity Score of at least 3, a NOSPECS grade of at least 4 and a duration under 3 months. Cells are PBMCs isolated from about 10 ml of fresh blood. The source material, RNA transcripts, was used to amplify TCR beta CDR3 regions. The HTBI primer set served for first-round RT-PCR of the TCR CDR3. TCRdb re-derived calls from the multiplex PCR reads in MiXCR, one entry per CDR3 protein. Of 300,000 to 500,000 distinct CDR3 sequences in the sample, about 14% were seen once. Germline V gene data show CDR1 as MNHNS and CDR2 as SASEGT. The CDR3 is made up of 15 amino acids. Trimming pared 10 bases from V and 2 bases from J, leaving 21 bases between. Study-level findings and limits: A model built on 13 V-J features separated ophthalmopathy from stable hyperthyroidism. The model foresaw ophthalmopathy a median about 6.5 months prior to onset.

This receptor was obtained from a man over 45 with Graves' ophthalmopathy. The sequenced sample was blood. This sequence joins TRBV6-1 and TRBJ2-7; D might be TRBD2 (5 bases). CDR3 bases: TGTGCCACCAGCGAAACGCGGACTGGTACCTACGAGCAGTACTTC. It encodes CATSETRTGTYEQYF.